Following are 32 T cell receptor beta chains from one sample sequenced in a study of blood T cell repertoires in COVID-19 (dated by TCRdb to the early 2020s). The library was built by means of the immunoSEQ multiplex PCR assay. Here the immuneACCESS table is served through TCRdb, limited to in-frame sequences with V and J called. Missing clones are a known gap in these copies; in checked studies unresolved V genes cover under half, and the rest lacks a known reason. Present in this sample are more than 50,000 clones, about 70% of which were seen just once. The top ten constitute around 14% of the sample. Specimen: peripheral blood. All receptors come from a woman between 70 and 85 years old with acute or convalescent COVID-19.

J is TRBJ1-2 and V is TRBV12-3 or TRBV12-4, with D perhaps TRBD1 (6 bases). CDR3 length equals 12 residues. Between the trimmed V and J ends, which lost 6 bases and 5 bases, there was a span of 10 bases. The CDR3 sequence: CASRQGWYGYTF. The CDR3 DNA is TGTGCCAGCAGACAGGGTTGGTATGGCTACACCTTC.

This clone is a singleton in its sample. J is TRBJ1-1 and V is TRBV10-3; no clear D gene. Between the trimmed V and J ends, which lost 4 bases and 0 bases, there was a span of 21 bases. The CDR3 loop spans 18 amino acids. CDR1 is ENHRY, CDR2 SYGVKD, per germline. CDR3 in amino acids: CAISALFTSGAMNTEAFF. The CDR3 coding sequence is TGTGCCATCAGTGCCCTATTCACATCAGGCGCCATGAACACTGAAGCTTTCTTT.

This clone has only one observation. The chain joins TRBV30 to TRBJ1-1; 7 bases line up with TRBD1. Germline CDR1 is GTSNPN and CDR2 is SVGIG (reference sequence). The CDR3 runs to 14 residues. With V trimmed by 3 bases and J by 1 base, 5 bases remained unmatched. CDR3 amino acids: CAWSEGAENTEAFF. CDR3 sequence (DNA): TGTGCCTGGAGCGAGGGGGCGGAGAACACTGAAGCTTTCTTT.

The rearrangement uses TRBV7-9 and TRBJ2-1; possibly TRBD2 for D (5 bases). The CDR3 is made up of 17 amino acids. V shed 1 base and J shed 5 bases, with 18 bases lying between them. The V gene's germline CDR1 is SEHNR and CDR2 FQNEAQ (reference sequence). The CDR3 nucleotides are TGTGCCAGCAGCTTAGACTCCGGGATATCAAGGAACAATGAGCAGTTCTTC. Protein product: CASSLDSGISRNNEQFF. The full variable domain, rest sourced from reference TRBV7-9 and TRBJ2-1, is DTGVSQNPRHKITKRGQNVTFRCDPISEHNRLYWYRQTLGQGPEFLTYFQNEAQLEKSRLLSDRFSAERPKGSFSTLEIQRTEQGDSAMYLCASSLDSGISRNNEQFFGPGTRLTVL.

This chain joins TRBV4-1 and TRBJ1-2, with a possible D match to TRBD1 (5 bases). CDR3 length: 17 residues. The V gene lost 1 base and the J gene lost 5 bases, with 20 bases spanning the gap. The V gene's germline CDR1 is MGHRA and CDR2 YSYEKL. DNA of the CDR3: TGCGCCAGCAGCCAAGGGTATTCGGTGGGGGGTTATTATGGCTACACCTTC. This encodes CASSQGYSVGGYYGYTF.

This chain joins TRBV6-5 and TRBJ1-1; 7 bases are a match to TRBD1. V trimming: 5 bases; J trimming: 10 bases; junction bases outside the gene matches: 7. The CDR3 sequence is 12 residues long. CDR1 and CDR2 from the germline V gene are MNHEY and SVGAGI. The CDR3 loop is CASSRDSYGAFF. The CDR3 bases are TGTGCCAGCAGTCGGGACAGCTACGGAGCTTTCTTT.

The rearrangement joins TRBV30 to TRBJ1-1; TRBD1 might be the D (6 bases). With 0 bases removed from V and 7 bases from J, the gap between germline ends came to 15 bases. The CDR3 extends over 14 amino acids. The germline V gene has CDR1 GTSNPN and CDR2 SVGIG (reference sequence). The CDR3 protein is CAWSVRAGASEAFF. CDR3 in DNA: TGTGCCTGGAGTGTACGGGCGGGGGCGAGTGAAGCTTTCTTT.

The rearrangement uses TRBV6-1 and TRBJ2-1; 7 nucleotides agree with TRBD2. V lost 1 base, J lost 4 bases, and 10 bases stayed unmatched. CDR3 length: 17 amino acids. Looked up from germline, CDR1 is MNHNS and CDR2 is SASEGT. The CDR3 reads CASSEETSGGLYNEQFF. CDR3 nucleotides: TGTGCCAGCAGTGAAGAGACCTCGGGGGGACTTTACAATGAGCAGTTCTTC.

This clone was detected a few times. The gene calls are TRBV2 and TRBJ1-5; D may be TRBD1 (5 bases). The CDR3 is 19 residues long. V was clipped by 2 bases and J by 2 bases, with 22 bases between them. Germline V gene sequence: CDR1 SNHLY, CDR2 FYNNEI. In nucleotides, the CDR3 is TGTGCCAGCAGTGAATCTGGGGCCGGAATAGGGTATGGCAATCAGCCCCAGCATTTT. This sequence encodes CASSESGAGIGYGNQPQHF.

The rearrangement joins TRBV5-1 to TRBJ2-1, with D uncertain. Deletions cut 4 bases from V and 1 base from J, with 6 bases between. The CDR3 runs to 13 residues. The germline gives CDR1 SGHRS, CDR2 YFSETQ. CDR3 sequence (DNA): TGCGCCAGCAGCCCGACTTCCTACAATGAGCAGTTCTTC. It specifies CASSPTSYNEQFF.

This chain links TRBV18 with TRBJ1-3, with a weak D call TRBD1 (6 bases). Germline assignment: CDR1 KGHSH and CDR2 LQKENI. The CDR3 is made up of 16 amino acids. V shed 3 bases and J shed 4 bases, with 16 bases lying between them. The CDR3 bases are TGTGCCAGCTCACCCACGTCAGGGGCACCGGGAAACACCATATATTTT. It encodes CASSPTSGAPGNTIYF.

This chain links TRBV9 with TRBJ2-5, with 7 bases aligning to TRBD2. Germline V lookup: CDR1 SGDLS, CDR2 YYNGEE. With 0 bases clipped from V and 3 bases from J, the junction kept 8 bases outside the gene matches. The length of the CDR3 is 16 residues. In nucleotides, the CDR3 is TGTGCCAGCAGCGTAGGAGGGCTAGCGGTCAAAGAGACCCAGTACTTC. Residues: CASSVGGLAVKETQYF.

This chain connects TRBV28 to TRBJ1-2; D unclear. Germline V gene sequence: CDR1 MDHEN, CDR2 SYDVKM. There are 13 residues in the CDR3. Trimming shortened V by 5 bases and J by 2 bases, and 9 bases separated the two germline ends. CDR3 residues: CASSRGGNYGYTF. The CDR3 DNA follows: TGTGCCAGCAGTCGCGGCGGGAACTATGGCTACACCTTC.

The DNA for the CDR3 is TGTGCCAGCAGCCAAGGCGGACAGGGACTAGAGACCCAGTACTTC. It is translated as CASSQGGQGLETQYF. The chain uses TRBV3-1 (or the pseudogene TRBV3-2) and TRBJ2-5; TRBD1 aligns across 8 bases. V trimming: 1 base; J trimming: 4 bases; junction bases outside the gene matches: 5. This CDR3 region has 15 residues. Looked up from germline, CDR1 is LGHDT and CDR2 is YNNKEL (reference sequence).

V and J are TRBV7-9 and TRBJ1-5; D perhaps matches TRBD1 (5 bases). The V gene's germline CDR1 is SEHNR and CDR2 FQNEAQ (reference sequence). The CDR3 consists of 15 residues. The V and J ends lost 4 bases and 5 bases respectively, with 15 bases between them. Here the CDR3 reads CASSSGGTPHQPQHF. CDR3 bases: TGTGCCAGCAGCTCGGGGGGGACCCCTCATCAGCCCCAGCATTTT.

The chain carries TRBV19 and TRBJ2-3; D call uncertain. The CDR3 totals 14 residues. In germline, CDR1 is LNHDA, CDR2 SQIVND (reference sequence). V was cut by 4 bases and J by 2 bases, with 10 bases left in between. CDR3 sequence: CASSTSDDTDTQYF. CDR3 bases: TGTGCCAGTAGTACCAGTGATGACACAGATACGCAGTATTTT. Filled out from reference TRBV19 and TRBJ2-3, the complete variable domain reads DGGITQSPKYLFRKEGQNVTLSCEQNLNHDAMYWYRQDPGQGLRLIYYSQIVNDFQKGDIAEGYSVSREKKESFPLTVTSAQKNPTAFYLCASSTSDDTDTQYFGPGTRLTVL.

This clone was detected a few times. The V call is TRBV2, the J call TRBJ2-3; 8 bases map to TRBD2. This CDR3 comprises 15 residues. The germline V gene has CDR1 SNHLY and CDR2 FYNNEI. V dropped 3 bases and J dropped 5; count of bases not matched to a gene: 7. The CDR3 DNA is TGTGCCAGCAGTGAGACTAGCGATTTAGTAGATACGCAGTATTTT. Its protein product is CASSETSDLVDTQYF.

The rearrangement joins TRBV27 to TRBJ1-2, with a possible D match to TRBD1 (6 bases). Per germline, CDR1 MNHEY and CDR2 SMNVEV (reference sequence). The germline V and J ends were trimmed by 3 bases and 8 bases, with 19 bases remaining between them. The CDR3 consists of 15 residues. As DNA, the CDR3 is TGTGCCAGCAGTTTCCTAGGTGCAGGGGTGGGAGGCTACACCTTC. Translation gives CASSFLGAGVGGYTF.

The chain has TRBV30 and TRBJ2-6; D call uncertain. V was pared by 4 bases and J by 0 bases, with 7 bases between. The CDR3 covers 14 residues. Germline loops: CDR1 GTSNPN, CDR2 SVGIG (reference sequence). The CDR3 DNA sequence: TGTGCCTGGACTCCCCGCTCTGGGGCCAACGTCCTGACTTTC. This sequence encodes CAWTPRSGANVLTF.

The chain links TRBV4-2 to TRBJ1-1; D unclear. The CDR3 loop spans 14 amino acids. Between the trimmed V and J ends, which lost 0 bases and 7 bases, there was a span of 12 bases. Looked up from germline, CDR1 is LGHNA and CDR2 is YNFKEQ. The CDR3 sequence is CASSQDGWAIEAFF. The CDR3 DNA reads TGTGCCAGCAGCCAAGATGGATGGGCAATTGAAGCTTTCTTT.

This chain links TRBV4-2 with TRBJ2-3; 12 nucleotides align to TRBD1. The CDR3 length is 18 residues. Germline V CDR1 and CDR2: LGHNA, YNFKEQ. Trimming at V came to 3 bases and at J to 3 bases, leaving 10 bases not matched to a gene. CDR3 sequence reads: CASSQEGQGARWTDTQYF. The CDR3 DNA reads TGTGCCAGCAGCCAGGAGGGACAGGGGGCGAGATGGACAGATACGCAGTATTTT.

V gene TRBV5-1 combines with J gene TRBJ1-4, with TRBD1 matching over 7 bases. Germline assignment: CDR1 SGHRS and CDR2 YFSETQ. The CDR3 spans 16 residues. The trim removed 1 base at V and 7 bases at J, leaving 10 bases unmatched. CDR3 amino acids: CASSLSPPGQLEKLFF. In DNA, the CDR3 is TGCGCCAGCAGCTTGTCCCCGCCGGGACAGCTTGAAAAACTGTTTTTT.

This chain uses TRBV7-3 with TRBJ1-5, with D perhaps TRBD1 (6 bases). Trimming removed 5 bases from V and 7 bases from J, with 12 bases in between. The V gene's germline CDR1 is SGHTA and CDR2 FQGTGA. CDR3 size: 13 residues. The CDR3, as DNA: TGTGCCAGCAGCCTATTACAGGGACAGCCCCAGCATTTT. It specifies CASSLLQGQPQHF.

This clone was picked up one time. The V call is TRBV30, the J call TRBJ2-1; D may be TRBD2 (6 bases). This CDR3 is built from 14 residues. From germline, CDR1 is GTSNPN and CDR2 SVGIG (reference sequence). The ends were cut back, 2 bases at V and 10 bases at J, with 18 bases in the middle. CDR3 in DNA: TGTGCCTGGAGTCCCGGGACTTCGGGGAACGAGCAGTTCTTC. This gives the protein CAWSPGTSGNEQFF.

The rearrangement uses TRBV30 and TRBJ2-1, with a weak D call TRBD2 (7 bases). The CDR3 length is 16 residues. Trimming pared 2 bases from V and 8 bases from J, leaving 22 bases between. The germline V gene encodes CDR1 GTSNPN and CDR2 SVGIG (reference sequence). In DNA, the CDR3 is TGTGCCTGGAGTTACGGGGGGCTAGCGGAGCAGGATGAGCAGTTCTTC. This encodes CAWSYGGLAEQDEQFF.

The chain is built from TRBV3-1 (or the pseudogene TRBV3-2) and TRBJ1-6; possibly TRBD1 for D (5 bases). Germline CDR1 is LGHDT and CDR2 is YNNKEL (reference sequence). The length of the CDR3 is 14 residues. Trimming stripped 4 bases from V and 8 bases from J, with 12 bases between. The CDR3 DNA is TGTGCCAGCAGCCTTTCGTTCAGGGATTCACCCCTCCACTTT. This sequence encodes CASSLSFRDSPLHF.

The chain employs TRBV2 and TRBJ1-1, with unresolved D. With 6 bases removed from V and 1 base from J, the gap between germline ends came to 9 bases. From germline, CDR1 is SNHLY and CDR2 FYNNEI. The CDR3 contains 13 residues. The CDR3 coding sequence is TGTGCCAGCAGACTGGAGGCGAACACTGAAGCTTTCTTT. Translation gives CASRLEANTEAFF.

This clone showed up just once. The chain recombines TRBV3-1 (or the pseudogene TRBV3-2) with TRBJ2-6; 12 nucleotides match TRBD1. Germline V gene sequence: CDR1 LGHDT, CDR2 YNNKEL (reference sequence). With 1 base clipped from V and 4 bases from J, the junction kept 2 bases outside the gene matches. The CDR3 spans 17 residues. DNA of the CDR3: TGTGCCAGCAGCCAAGGGGACAGGGGGCCCGGGGCCAACGTCCTGACTTTC. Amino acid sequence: CASSQGDRGPGANVLTF.

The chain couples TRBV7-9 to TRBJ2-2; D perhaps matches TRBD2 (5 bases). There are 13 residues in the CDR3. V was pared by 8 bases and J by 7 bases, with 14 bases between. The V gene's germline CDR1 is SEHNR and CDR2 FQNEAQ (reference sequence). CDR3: CASGRTSGGELFF. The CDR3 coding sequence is TGTGCCAGCGGCAGGACTTCGGGCGGGGAGCTGTTTTTT.

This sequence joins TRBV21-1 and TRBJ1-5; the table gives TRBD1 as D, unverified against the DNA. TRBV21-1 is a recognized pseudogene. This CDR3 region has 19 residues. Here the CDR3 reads CASSKPTLPLGSSNQPQHF. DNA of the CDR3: TGTGCCAGCAGCAAACCCACCCTCCCCCTGGGCAGTAGCAATCAGCCCCAGCATTTT.

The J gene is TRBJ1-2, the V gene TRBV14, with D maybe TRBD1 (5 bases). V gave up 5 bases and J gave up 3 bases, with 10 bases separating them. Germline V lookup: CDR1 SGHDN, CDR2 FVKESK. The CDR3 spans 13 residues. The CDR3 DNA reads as TGTGCCAGCAGCTTCAGGGACTACTATGGCTACACCTTC. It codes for CASSFRDYYGYTF.

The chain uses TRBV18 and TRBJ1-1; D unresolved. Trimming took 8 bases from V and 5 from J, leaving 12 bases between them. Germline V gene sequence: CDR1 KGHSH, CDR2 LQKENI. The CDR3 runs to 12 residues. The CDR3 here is CASTRLATEAFF. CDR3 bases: TGTGCCAGCACACGGCTGGCAACTGAAGCTTTCTTT.